This T cell receptor beta chain stems from a study of response to subunit inactivated influenza vaccine. Study observations and caveats: New T cells are recruited in small numbers by each seasonal influenza vaccination, according to the authors' suggestion.

Per the germline V gene, CDR1 is ENHRY and CDR2 is SYGVKD. The CDR3 covers 16 residues. Losses at the gene ends were 3 bases for V and 3 bases for J; bases not matched to a gene: 8. Each CDR3 protein is one row after TCRdb ran MiXCR on the RT-PCR reads. The data contain about 190,000 distinct CDR3 sequences, around an eighth of them singletons. Points on this clonotype: Antigen: not known.

The TCR comes from a man aged 45 to 65 who received an inactivated influenza vaccine. The chain combines TRBV10-3 with TRBJ1-2; 9 bases are shared with TRBD1. The material was CD8+ T cells sorted from PBMCs, obtained around 5 days after vaccination. The DNA for the CDR3 is TGTGCCATCAGTGATGTTCAAGGGACAGGGCACTATGGCTACACCTTC. As protein: CAISDVQGTGHYGYTF.